This T cell receptor (beta chain) is from a study of early T cells in non-severe SARS-CoV-2 infection. Individual cDNA molecules carried attached unique molecular identifiers. TCRdb re-called the 5' RACE reads through MiXCR, storing one row per CDR3 protein. The sample lists tens of thousands of distinct CDR3 sequences, about 10% occurring once. V was pared by 4 bases and J by 0 bases, with 14 bases between. Looked up from germline, CDR1 is DFQATT and CDR2 is SNEGSKA (reference sequence). There are 15 residues in the CDR3. This clonotype was seen at least ten times. The sample comprised whole blood. This chain links TRBV20-1 with TRBJ2-3; no firm D call. This TCR came from an adult who was a healthcare worker with PCR-confirmed SARS-CoV-2 infection or an uninfected control (not recorded which). For the CDR3, the DNA is TGCAGTGCTACGCACCAGGAAACTAGCACAGATACGCAGTATTTT. Its translation is CSATHQETSTDTQYF.